The 28 T cell receptor beta chains below all came from one sample that was sequenced in a study of blood T cell repertoires in COVID-19 (dated by TCRdb to the early 2020s). Library creation used the immunoSEQ multiplex PCR assay. As stored in TCRdb, this immuneACCESS dataset retains in-frame rearrangements with V and J assigned. A fraction of the clones does not appear; measured against another copy, unresolved V genes explain less than half of the discrepancy, and the remainder lacks a known reason. The sample table records about 100,000 clones; about 91% of these occur just once. About 3.9% of the sample lies in the top ten. Sequenced sample: peripheral blood. All receptors derive from a man younger than 35 with acute or convalescent COVID-19.

The chain uses TRBV5-1 and TRBJ1-2; D is ambiguous. Germline lookup yields CDR1 SGHRS and CDR2 YFSETQ. The CDR3 is 14 amino acids. Trimming stripped 1 base from V and 4 bases from J, with 11 bases between. CDR3 nucleotide sequence: TGCGCCAGCAGCTTGAGATCCGGGTTCTATGGCTACACCTTC. Amino acids: CASSLRSGFYGYTF.

The chain employs TRBV27 and TRBJ1-6; D perhaps matches TRBD1 (6 bases). Germline V CDR1 and CDR2: MNHEY, SMNVEV (reference sequence). The ends were cut back, 4 bases at V and 5 bases at J, with 12 bases in the middle. The CDR3 runs to 15 residues. CDR3 nucleotides: TGTGCCAGCAGTTCGGACAGAATTCATAATTCACCCCTCCACTTT. The encoded protein is CASSSDRIHNSPLHF.

DNA of the CDR3: TGTGCCAGTAGAACAGGGGGAGAGGGCACTGAAGCTTTCTTT. Protein product: CASRTGGEGTEAFF. The chain joins TRBV19 to TRBJ1-1, with TRBD1 matching over 8 bases. There are 14 residues in the CDR3. CDR1 and CDR2 from the germline V gene are LNHDA and SQIVND (reference sequence). After removal of 6 bases from V and 4 bases from J, the junction contained 7 bases not matched to a gene.

V and J are TRBV12-3 or TRBV12-4 and TRBJ1-4, with 8 bases fitting TRBD1. The CDR3 runs to 13 residues. After removal of 7 bases from V and 8 bases from J, the junction contained 6 bases not matched to a gene. The DNA for the CDR3 is TGTGCCAGCAATCAGGGGGCGGGGGAAAAACTGTTTTTT. This translates into CASNQGAGEKLFF.

CDR3 sequence: CASSLSSYEQYF. DNA for the CDR3: TGTGCCAGCAGCCTCAGCTCCTACGAGCAGTACTTC. V and J are TRBV13 and TRBJ2-7; no clear D gene. The CDR3 consists of 12 residues. Germline assignment: CDR1 PRHDT and CDR2 FYEKMQ (reference sequence). The V gene lost 5 bases and the J gene lost 0 bases, with 5 bases spanning the gap.

This rearrangement joins TRBV4-1 to TRBJ1-1, with D possibly matching TRBD1 (5 bases). V was clipped by 2 bases and J by 4 bases, with 11 bases between them. From germline, CDR1 is MGHRA and CDR2 YSYEKL. The CDR3 is 14 amino acids. This CDR3 is CASSQRWGPTEAFF. As DNA, the CDR3 is TGCGCCAGCAGCCAACGGTGGGGCCCCACTGAAGCTTTCTTT.

The V and J genes are TRBV6-1 and TRBJ1-1; tentative D call: TRBD1 (5 bases). CDR1 MNHNS and CDR2 SASEGT come from the germline V gene. CDR3 length: 14 residues. Trimming removed 1 base at V and 6 bases at J, with 12 bases between. For the CDR3, the DNA is TGTGCCAGCAGTGAAGTAAGGGGTAGGGCTGAAGCTTTCTTT. It is translated as CASSEVRGRAEAFF.

The rearrangement uses TRBV20-1 and TRBJ1-4, with 11 bases lining up with TRBD1. This CDR3 is 16 amino acids long. The V segment lost 3 bases and the J segment 7 bases; nucleotides outside the gene matches: 10. The germline gives CDR1 DFQATT, CDR2 SNEGSKA (reference sequence). The CDR3 sequence: CSASLSWTGGPEKLFF. CDR3 nucleotides: TGCAGTGCTAGTCTTTCCTGGACAGGGGGCCCTGAAAAACTGTTTTTT.

The chain links TRBV24-1 to TRBJ2-5, with TRBD1 matching over 8 bases. The germline V gene encodes CDR1 KGHDR and CDR2 SFDVKD. CDR3 size: 14 residues. The trim removed 9 bases at V and 5 bases at J, leaving 10 bases unmatched. Here the CDR3 DNA reads TGTGCCACCCAAAGACAGGGGACGGAGGAGACCCAGTACTTC. Translating gives CATQRQGTEETQYF.

The chain combines TRBV7-2 with TRBJ2-3, with 10 bases matching TRBD2. Germline values: CDR1 SGHTA, CDR2 FQGNSA. The junction had 8 bases not matched to a gene; V was cut back by 4 bases and J by 4 bases. There are 16 residues in the CDR3. The CDR3 spells CASSWRASGSPDTQYF. DNA of the CDR3: TGTGCCAGCAGCTGGAGAGCTAGCGGGAGTCCAGATACGCAGTATTTT. Variable domain in full (rest from reference TRBV7-2 and TRBJ2-3): GAGVSQSPSNKVTEKGKDVELRCDPISGHTALYWYRQSLGQGLEFLIYFQGNSAPDKSGLPSDRFSAERTGGSVSTLTIQRTQQEDSAVYLCASSWRASGSPDTQYFGPGTRLTVL.

This chain uses TRBV9 with TRBJ1-3; tentative D call: TRBD1 (5 bases). CDR3 size: 16 residues. V was trimmed by 4 bases and J by 11 bases, leaving 25 bases between them. Germline V CDR1 and CDR2: SGDLS, YYNGEE. The CDR3 loop reads CASSLLIAGQTGSIYF. Written as DNA, the CDR3 is TGTGCCAGCAGCTTACTTATCGCTGGACAAACGGGCTCCATATATTTT.

This clone showed up just once. The rearrangement links TRBV2 to TRBJ1-1; D gene unclear. The CDR3 covers 12 residues. V gave up 7 bases and J gave up 3 bases, with 9 bases separating them. The germline V gene encodes CDR1 SNHLY and CDR2 FYNNEI. The CDR3 region has the DNA TGTGCCAGCACAGACACCTACACTGAAGCTTTCTTT. It encodes CASTDTYTEAFF.

A single count supports this clone. CDR3 residues: CASSQAGTGGPYNEQFF. In nucleotides, the CDR3 is TGTGCCAGCAGCCAAGCCGGGACAGGGGGTCCCTACAATGAGCAGTTCTTC. This chain uses TRBV9 with TRBJ2-1; 11 positions match TRBD1. Germline V gene sequence: CDR1 SGDLS, CDR2 YYNGEE. The CDR3 extends over 17 amino acids. Trimming cost V 4 bases and J 2 bases; bases outside gene matches: 8.

The CDR3 reads CASSFRLAGEAFF. CDR3 DNA: TGTGCCAGCAGTTTTCGTTTGGCAGGGGAAGCTTTCTTT. The chain joins TRBV27 to TRBJ1-1; tentative D call: TRBD1 (5 bases). The CDR3 length is 13 residues. V was cut by 3 bases and J by 8 bases, with 13 bases left in between. The germline V gene encodes CDR1 MNHEY and CDR2 SMNVEV (reference sequence).

The J gene is TRBJ1-2, the V gene TRBV5-1; 9 nucleotides align to TRBD1. Germline CDR1 reads SGHRS; CDR2 reads YFSETQ. The CDR3 runs to 16 residues. Germline trimming cut 0 bases from V and 4 bases from J; bases unmatched to any gene: 7. CDR3 in DNA: TGCGCCAGCAGCTTGGGGGGACAGGGAGAAATCTATGGCTACACCTTC. Its protein is CASSLGGQGEIYGYTF.

J is TRBJ2-2 and V is TRBV27, with D maybe TRBD1 (5 bases). V lost 7 bases to trimming and J lost 5 bases, with 20 bases between them. Per germline, CDR1 MNHEY and CDR2 SMNVEV (reference sequence). The CDR3 has 16 amino acids. Here the CDR3 DNA reads TGTGCCAGCACCCGAAATTGGGTGGGGCTGACCGGGGAGCTGTTTTTT. Protein sequence: CASTRNWVGLTGELFF.

This clone was seen a handful of times. The chain recombines TRBV24-1 with TRBJ2-7, with a possible D match to TRBD1 (6 bases). Germline V gene data show CDR1 as KGHDR and CDR2 as SFDVKD. V lost 4 bases to trimming and J lost 3 bases, with 12 bases between them. This CDR3 is 14 amino acids long. The CDR3 loop is CATSDPGRGYEQYF. The CDR3 DNA reads as TGTGCCACCAGTGACCCCGGCAGGGGCTACGAGCAGTACTTC.

This chain joins TRBV30 and TRBJ2-7; the match to TRBD2 covers 7 bases. The CDR3 spans 12 residues. CDR1 GTSNPN and CDR2 SVGIG come from the germline V gene (reference sequence). After removal of 5 bases from V and 6 bases from J, the junction contained 7 bases not matched to a gene. The CDR3 loop reads CAWRSSGVEQYF. The DNA for the CDR3 is TGTGCCTGGCGATCTAGCGGAGTCGAGCAGTACTTC.

The chain links TRBV29-1 to TRBJ2-1; the match to TRBD2 covers 9 bases. The V segment lost 5 bases and the J segment 3 bases; nucleotides outside the gene matches: 20. The germline V gene encodes CDR1 SQVTM and CDR2 ANQGSEA. CDR3 size: 19 residues. CDR3 bases: TGCAGCGTTTTTGTAGTTGTCTGGAAGACTAGCGGAGACTACAATGAGCAGTTCTTC. It specifies CSVFVVVWKTSGDYNEQFF.

The CDR3 DNA is TGTGCCAGCAGTGAAGTGGGAGTCCAAGAGACCCAGTACTTC. It specifies CASSEVGVQETQYF. The chain uses TRBV2 and TRBJ2-5; possibly TRBD2 for D (5 bases). Germline V gene data show CDR1 as SNHLY and CDR2 as FYNNEI. The CDR3 spans 14 residues. The ends were cut back, 1 base at V and 1 base at J, with 7 bases in the middle.

This sequence joins TRBV6-5 and TRBJ2-5; 7 nucleotides line up with TRBD1. The CDR3 loop spans 13 amino acids. Trimming cost V 2 bases and J 3 bases; bases outside gene matches: 0. From germline, CDR1 is MNHEY and CDR2 SVGAGI. CDR3 DNA: TGTGCCAGCAGTTACGACAGGGAAGAGACCCAGTACTTC. Translation gives CASSYDREETQYF.

V gene TRBV24-1 combines with J gene TRBJ2-5, with D possibly TRBD2 on 5 matching bases. Trimming took off 4 bases at V and 1 base at J, with 12 bases between the two ends. CDR3 size: 15 residues. The germline V gene encodes CDR1 KGHDR and CDR2 SFDVKD. The CDR3 DNA reads as TGTGCCACCAGTGACCTCTCCGCGGGCCAAGAGACCCAGTACTTC. This sequence encodes CATSDLSAGQETQYF.

This sequence joins TRBV19 and TRBJ1-5; 8 bases are shared with TRBD1. CDR3 length: 16 residues. CDR1 and CDR2 (germline): LNHDA, SQIVND (reference sequence). After removal of 6 bases from V and 2 bases from J, the junction contained 9 bases not matched to a gene. DNA for the CDR3: TGTGCCAGTAGCTATCGGACAGGGATCGGCAATCAGCCCCAGCATTTT. The encoded protein is CASSYRTGIGNQPQHF.

The sample holds one count of this clone. Other nucleotide sequences from this sample produce the same CDR3. The chain combines TRBV5-1 with TRBJ1-1; D may be TRBD1 (6 bases). The CDR3 is made up of 12 amino acids. V shed 1 base and J shed 5 bases, with 6 bases lying between them. Germline V gives CDR1 SGHRS, CDR2 YFSETQ. As DNA, the CDR3 is TGCGCCAGCAGCTTGACAGGGACTGAAGCTTTCTTT. Translation: CASSLTGTEAFF.

The rearrangement joins TRBV24-1 to TRBJ2-5, with D maybe TRBD2 (6 bases). Between the trimmed V and J ends, which lost 4 bases and 4 bases, there was a span of 12 bases. Germline assignment: CDR1 KGHDR and CDR2 SFDVKD. The CDR3 covers 14 residues. CDR3 sequence (DNA): TGTGCCACCAGTGACCGACTAGTCGGAGAGACCCAGTACTTC. Its translation is CATSDRLVGETQYF.

The rearrangement joins TRBV7-9 to TRBJ1-6; D is possibly TRBD1 (6 bases). Between the trimmed V and J ends, which lost 3 bases and 4 bases, there was a span of 13 bases. Germline V gene data show CDR1 as SEHNR and CDR2 as FQNEAQ (reference sequence). This CDR3 has 16 amino acids. The CDR3 is CASSLTRDKYNSPLHF. The CDR3 DNA is TGTGCCAGCAGCTTGACCCGGGACAAATATAATTCACCCCTCCACTTT.

This clone was detected a few times. This chain links TRBV10-2 with TRBJ2-7; D might be TRBD2 (6 bases). The CDR3 runs 15 residues. Looked up from germline, CDR1 is WSHSY and CDR2 is SAAADI. Trimming took off 6 bases at V and 0 bases at J, with 15 bases between the two ends. The CDR3 loop reads CASSSVADSSYEQYF. The CDR3 bases are TGCGCCAGCAGCTCCGTAGCGGACTCCTCCTACGAGCAGTACTTC.

For this clone: Distinct nucleotide sequences in the sample also encode this CDR3. The CDR3 sequence is CASSPGQGIGELFF. DNA for the CDR3: TGTGCCAGCTCCCCGGGACAGGGGATCGGGGAGCTGTTTTTT. This sequence joins TRBV18 and TRBJ2-2; 10 nucleotides agree with TRBD1. Germline V lookup: CDR1 KGHSH, CDR2 LQKENI. The CDR3 is 14 residues long. V was clipped by 6 bases and J by 7 bases; unmatched bases: 5.